This T cell receptor (beta chain) was profiled in a study of CD8+ T cells in alopecia areata. About the research overall: Among treated patients, oral tofacitinib was administered at 5 to 10 mg twice daily.

As regards this clone: Its antigen is not identified.

Study-level findings and limits: Alopecia totalis/universalis scalp especially showed more expanded CD8+ clones than normal scalp. Scalp sample data also include resident alphabeta T cells from normal skin.

The investigators collected lesional scalp punch biopsies and peripheral blood from alopecia areata patients. The sequencing template was cDNA reverse transcribed from extracted RNA. The repertoire was sequenced with immunoSEQ multiplex PCR; TCRdb's copy has only in-frame clones and lacks some. The table lists 120,000 or so clones, around two fifths of them singletons. The CDR3 runs to 16 residues. The ends were cut back, 4 bases at V and 1 base at J, with 17 bases in the middle. Germline assignment: CDR1 SGHRS and CDR2 YFSETQ. The chain couples TRBV5-1 to TRBJ2-5, with D perhaps matching TRBD1 or TRBD2 (5 bases each). The TCR comes from a human donor with alopecia areata. Material for sequencing was CD4+ T cells sorted from blood. CDR3 sequence reads: CASSLGPRDFQETQYF. In DNA, the CDR3 is TGCGCCAGCAGCCTGGGACCAAGAGATTTCCAAGAGACCCAGTACTTC.